This TCR beta chain appears in the sequencing data of a study of cytomegalovirus exposure and HLA in healthy donors. Whole-study results and caveats: Across donors, presence/absence analyses took sequencing depth to be roughly uniform. Most TCR beta V segments were productive about 87% or about 30% of the time in an earlier analysis.

Trimming removed 0 bases from V and 1 base from J, with 13 bases in between. Germline assignment: CDR1 MNHNS and CDR2 SASEGT. The CDR3 is 16 amino acids. Vbeta (60) and Jbeta (13) primers were used in the PCR. TCRdb's table, derived via immunoSEQ multiplex PCR, lists solely in-frame clones and lacks some. The top ten hold 2% to 3% of the sample, which has approximately 130,000 clones, about 64% seen once. This clone came up once. Its antigen is undetermined. The material sequenced was PBMCs. V and J are TRBV6-1 and TRBJ2-7; possible D gene TRBD1, 5 bases. This clonotype was obtained from a woman between 40 and 50 years old in good health and CMV-seronegative. The CDR3 region is CASSEAPGKPSYEQYF. CDR3 in DNA: TGTGCCAGCAGTGAAGCTCCAGGGAAGCCTTCCTACGAGCAGTACTTC.